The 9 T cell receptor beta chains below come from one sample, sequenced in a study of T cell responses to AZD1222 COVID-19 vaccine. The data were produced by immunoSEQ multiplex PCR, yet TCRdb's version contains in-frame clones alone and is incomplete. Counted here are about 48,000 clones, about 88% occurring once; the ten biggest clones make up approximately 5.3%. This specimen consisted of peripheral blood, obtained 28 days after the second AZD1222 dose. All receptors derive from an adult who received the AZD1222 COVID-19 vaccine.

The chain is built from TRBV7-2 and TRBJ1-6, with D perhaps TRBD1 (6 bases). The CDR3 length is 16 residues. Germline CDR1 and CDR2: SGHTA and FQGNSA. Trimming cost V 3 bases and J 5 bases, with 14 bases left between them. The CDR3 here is CASSFWTEVHNSPLHF. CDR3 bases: TGTGCCAGCAGCTTCTGGACAGAGGTCCATAATTCACCCCTCCACTTT.

In DNA form, the CDR3 reads TGTGCCAGCAGCCCCCTTAGGGGCTTAGCGGTAGGGCAAGAGACCCAGTACTTC. It encodes CASSPLRGLAVGQETQYF. V gene TRBV3-1 (or the pseudogene TRBV3-2) combines with J gene TRBJ2-5; D perhaps matches TRBD2 (6 bases). This CDR3 is 18 amino acids long. Germline values: CDR1 LGHDT, CDR2 YNNKEL (reference sequence). Between the trimmed V and J ends, which lost 4 bases and 2 bases, there was a span of 23 bases.

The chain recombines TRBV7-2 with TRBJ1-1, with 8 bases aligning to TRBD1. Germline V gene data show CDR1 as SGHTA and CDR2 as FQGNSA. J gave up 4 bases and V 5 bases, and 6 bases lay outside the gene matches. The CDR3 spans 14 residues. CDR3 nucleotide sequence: TGTGCCAGCAGCCCCTCCACAGGGGGCACTGAAGCTTTCTTT. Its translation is CASSPSTGGTEAFF.

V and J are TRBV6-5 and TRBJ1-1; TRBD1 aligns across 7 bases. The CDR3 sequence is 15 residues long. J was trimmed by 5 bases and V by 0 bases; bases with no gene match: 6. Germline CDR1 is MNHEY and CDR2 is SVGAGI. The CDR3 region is CASSYSGQVKTEAFF. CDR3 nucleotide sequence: TGTGCCAGCAGTTACTCCGGACAGGTTAAGACTGAAGCTTTCTTT.

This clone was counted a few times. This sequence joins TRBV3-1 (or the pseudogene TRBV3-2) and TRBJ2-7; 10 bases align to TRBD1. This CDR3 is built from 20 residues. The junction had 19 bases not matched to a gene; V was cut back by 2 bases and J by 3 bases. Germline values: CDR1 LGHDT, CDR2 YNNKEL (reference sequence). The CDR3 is CASSQQLKDRGLVKGYEQYF. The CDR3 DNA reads TGTGCCAGCAGCCAACAGCTGAAAGACAGGGGGCTCGTTAAAGGCTACGAGCAGTACTTC.

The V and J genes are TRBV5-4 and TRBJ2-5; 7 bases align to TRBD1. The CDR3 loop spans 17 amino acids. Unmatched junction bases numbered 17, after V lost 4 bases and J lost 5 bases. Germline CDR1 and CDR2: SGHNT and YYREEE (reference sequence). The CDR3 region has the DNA TGTGCCAGCAGCCCGACGACTCGGCAGGGGGTGGGGGAGACCCAGTACTTC. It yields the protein CASSPTTRQGVGETQYF.

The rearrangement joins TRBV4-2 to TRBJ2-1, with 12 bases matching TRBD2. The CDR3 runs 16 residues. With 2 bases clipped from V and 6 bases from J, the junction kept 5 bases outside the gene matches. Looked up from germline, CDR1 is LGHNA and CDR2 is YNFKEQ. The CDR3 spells CASSQMTSGSPNEQFF. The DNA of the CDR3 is TGTGCCAGCAGCCAAATGACTAGCGGGAGTCCCAATGAGCAGTTCTTC.

DNA for the CDR3: TGTGCCAGCAGCCAAGGTAGCGGGGCGAACACAGATACGCAGTATTTT. Translated: CASSQGSGANTDTQYF. This chain connects TRBV14 to TRBJ2-3, with 8 nucleotides matching TRBD2. CDR3 length: 16 residues. Trimming took 1 base from V and 2 from J; bases not matched to a gene: 5. The germline CDR1 and CDR2 sequences are SGHDN and FVKESK.

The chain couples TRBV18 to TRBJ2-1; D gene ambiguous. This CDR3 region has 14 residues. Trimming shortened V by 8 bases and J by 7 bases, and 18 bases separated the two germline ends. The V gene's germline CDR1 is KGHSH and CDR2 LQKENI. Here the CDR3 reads CASNSEAPLNEQFF. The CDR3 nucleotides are TGTGCCAGCAACAGCGAGGCGCCTTTGAATGAGCAGTTCTTC.